One sample yielded the 3 T cell receptor beta chains listed below, sequenced in a study of blood T cell repertoires in COVID-19. Profiled with immunoSEQ multiplex PCR; TCRdb holds only in-frame clones, not every one. This table holds approximately 30,000 clones, 85% found once. Sequencing was done on a sample of peripheral blood. The source is a human donor in a cohort sampled during active COVID-19.

This clone is medium-sized within its sample. The V call is TRBV7-6, the J call TRBJ2-7; tentative D call: TRBD2 (5 bases). This CDR3 is 15 amino acids long. V was cut by 4 bases and J by 2 bases, with 15 bases left in between. Germline V gives CDR1 SGHVS, CDR2 FNYEAQ. CDR3 nucleotides: TGTGCCAGCAGCTGGGCGGGCCCGCCAGCCTACGAGCAGTACTTC. Protein product: CASSWAGPPAYEQYF.

The chain carries TRBV7-2 and TRBJ2-5; 12 bases are shared with TRBD2. This CDR3 is 19 amino acids long. V lost 4 bases to trimming and J lost 0 bases; unmatched junction nucleotides: 12. The V gene's germline CDR1 is SGHTA and CDR2 FQGNSA. Here the CDR3 DNA reads TGTGCCAGCAGCTCTTACAGAGCTAGCGGGGGGGTTTACCAAGAGACCCAGTACTTC. It translates to CASSSYRASGGVYQETQYF. The full variable domain, its missing parts supplied by reference TRBV7-2 and TRBJ2-5, is GAGVSQSPSNKVTEKGKDVELRCDPISGHTALYWYRQSLGQGLEFLIYFQGNSAPDKSGLPSDRFSAERTGGSVSTLTIQRTQQEDSAVYLCASSSYRASGGVYQETQYFGPGTRLLVL.

The gene calls are TRBV9 and TRBJ2-2; possible D gene TRBD2, 5 bases. The CDR3 is made up of 15 amino acids. Germline CDR1 is SGDLS and CDR2 is YYNGEE. Trimming took 4 bases from V and 6 from J, leaving 16 bases between them. The CDR3 loop reads CASSPIVVRAGELFF. The DNA for the CDR3 is TGTGCCAGCAGCCCAATCGTCGTGAGGGCCGGGGAGCTGTTTTTT. Filled out from reference TRBV9 and TRBJ2-2, the complete variable domain reads DSGVTQTPKHLITATGQRVTLRCSPRSGDLSVYWYQQSLDQGLQFLIQYYNGEERAKGNILERFSAQQFPDLHSELNLSSLELGDSALYFCASSPIVVRAGELFFGEGSRLTVL.